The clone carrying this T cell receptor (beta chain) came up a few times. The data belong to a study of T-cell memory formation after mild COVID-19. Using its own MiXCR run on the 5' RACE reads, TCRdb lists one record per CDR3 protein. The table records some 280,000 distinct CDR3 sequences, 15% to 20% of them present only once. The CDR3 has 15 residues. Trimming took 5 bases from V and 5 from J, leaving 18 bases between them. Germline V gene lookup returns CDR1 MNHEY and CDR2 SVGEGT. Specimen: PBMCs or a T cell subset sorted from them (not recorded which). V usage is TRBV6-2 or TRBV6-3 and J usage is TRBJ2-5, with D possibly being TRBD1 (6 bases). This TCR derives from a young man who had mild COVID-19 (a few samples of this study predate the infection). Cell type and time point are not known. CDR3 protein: CASSPGHSPTETQYF. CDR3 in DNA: TGTGCCAGCAGTCCGGGACACAGCCCTACGGAGACCCAGTACTTC.